This T cell receptor beta chain was documented in a study of OX40 agonist ivuxolimab in advanced cancers. For the study at large: Patients were treated with ivuxolimab, an agonistic anti-OX40 (CD134) antibody. Previous treatment with anti-PD-1, anti-PD-L1 or anti-CTLA-4 therapy was allowed; about 37% had received some. Points from the study as a whole: CD8+ T cells (on average) carried more expanded clones than CD4+ T cells.

On this clone: Its antigen is unidentified.

Using immunoSEQ multiplex PCR, the repertoire was profiled, and TCRdb retains in-frame clones only, with some absent. The sample records 70,000 to 90,000 clones, approximately 86% being singletons. V was cut by 11 bases and J by 0 bases, with 8 bases left in between. This CDR3 has 12 amino acids. Germline assignment: CDR1 MDHEN and CDR2 SYDVKM. The source material was CD4+ or CD8+ T cells sorted from blood, sampled in a trial of the OX40 agonist ivuxolimab. The sequence was obtained from an adult with an advanced solid tumor such as melanoma, head and neck, liver or kidney cancer. V and J are TRBV28 and TRBJ2-1; perhaps TRBD2 as D (7 bases). CDR3 DNA: TGTGCCGGGGGGGCCTCCTACAATGAGCAGTTCTTC. As protein: CAGGASYNEQFF.